This is a list of T cell receptor beta chains from one sample in a study of blood T cells in healthy people across ages. TCRdb re-derived calls from the 5' RACE reads in MiXCR, one entry per CDR3 protein. Here the sample spans about 810,000 distinct CDR3 sequences, 35% to 40% being singletons. Sample: blood. These receptors came from a man aged 18 to 30 in good health. Both conserved end residues are part of each CDR3. A D gene is named only where the DNA matches it firmly. Part of the rows lack a size; the others show once, few, many or a class for expanded clones.

d_gene	v_gene	abundance	j_gene	CDR3nt	CDR3aa
TRBD2	TRBV5-6	once	TRBJ2-3	TGTGCCAGCAGCCCGAACGGGGGGATTAGCACAGATACGCGGTATTTT	CASSPNGGISTDTRYF
TRBD1	TRBV29-1	few	TRBJ2-1	TGCAGCGTCTCGACAGGGGGCTTCGGGGATGAGCAGTTCTTC	CSVSTGGFGDEQFF
TRBD2	TRBV27	NA	TRBJ2-3	TGTGCCAGCAGTTCAGTCATAGCGGGGGGCCGAGGGAGCACAGATACGCAGTATTTT	CASSSVIAGGRGSTDTQYF
TRBD1	TRBV4-1	NA	TRBJ1-1	TGCGCCAGCAGCCCACCCGGGACAGGGAAGGACACTGAAGCTTTCTTT	CASSPPGTGKDTEAFF
NA	TRBV7-2	NA	TRBJ1-2	TGTGCCAGCAGCACCGGTCGGGCGCTACTTTATGGCTACACCTTC	CASSTGRALLYGYTF
NA	TRBV5-1	NA	TRBJ1-6	TGCGCCAGCAGCTTCAAATTCGGGACAAATAATTCACCCCTCCACTTT	CASSFKFGTNNSPLHF
TRBD1	TRBV7-2	NA	TRBJ2-2	TGTGCCAGCAGCTTATCAACAGGGGTTATATTGGCCGGGGAGCTGTTTTTT	CASSLSTGVILAGELFF
TRBD1	TRBV5-1	NA	TRBJ1-2	TGCGCCAGCAGCTTGGGCAGTGAAAGGGGGCAAGCTAACTATGGCTACACCTTC	CASSLGSERGQANYGYTF
NA	TRBV3-1	once	TRBJ1-2	TGTGCCAGCAGCCAAGATGCGGAAGGGGACTATGGCTACACCTTC	CASSQDAEGDYGYTF
NA	TRBV6-2/TRBV6-3	NA	TRBJ2-1	TGTGCCAGCAGTGACTCGATTCCCCCTTCCCAGTTCTTC	CASSDSIPPSQFF
NA	TRBV12-3/TRBV12-4	NA	TRBJ2-1	TGTGCCAGCAGTTTGGAGGGCCTCCAGCAGTTCTTC	CASSLEGLQQFF
NA	TRBV12-3/TRBV12-4	few	TRBJ2-7	TGTGCCAGCAGTTTAAAATCCGGGGATAACTACGAGCAGTACTTC	CASSLKSGDNYEQYF
TRBD2	TRBV10-3	many	TRBJ2-3	TGTGCCATCAGTGAGAGCGGGAACCCCACAGATACGCAGTATTTT	CAISESGNPTDTQYF
TRBD1	TRBV28	NA	TRBJ2-1	TGTGCCAGCAGAGGGACAGGAGAAAGTGAGCAGTTCTTC	CASRGTGESEQFF
TRBD1	TRBV2	NA	TRBJ2-1	TGTGCCAGCAGGGATACAGGGGGTGGGGAGCAGTTCTTC	CASRDTGGGEQFF
NA	TRBV24-1	many	TRBJ2-1	TGTGCCACCAGTGATTTTGGACGTGAGCAGTTCTTC	CATSDFGREQFF
NA	TRBV2	few	TRBJ1-2	TGTGCCAGCAGTGAAGTCAGGGACGGGTATGGCTACACCTTC	CASSEVRDGYGYTF
TRBD2	TRBV4-1	NA	TRBJ2-7	TGCGCCAGCAGCCAAGGTCCTAGCGGGGGGGCTTACGAGCAGTACTTC	CASSQGPSGGAYEQYF
TRBD2	TRBV7-2	NA	TRBJ2-7	TGTGCCAGCAGCTTAGGAATTAGCGGGTACGAGCAGTACTTC	CASSLGISGYEQYF
TRBD1	TRBV7-8	NA	TRBJ1-2	TGTGCCAGCAGCCGAGGACAGGGGGCGGGGGGCTACACCTTC	CASSRGQGAGGYTF
NA	TRBV30	few	TRBJ1-4	TGTGCCTGGAGTGTACCTGAGGGAAAACTGTTTTTT	CAWSVPEGKLFF
NA	TRBV4-1	many	TRBJ1-2	TGCGCCAGCAGCCAAGACCGGGGGGTTGGCTATGGCTACACCTTC	CASSQDRGVGYGYTF
NA	TRBV27	NA	TRBJ1-2	TGTGCCAGCATCGCTAAAGGCCTCCCGGGACAACACTATGGCTACACCTTC	CASIAKGLPGQHYGYTF
NA	TRBV6-5	few	TRBJ2-5	TGTGCCAGCAGTTACCCGAACAATGAGCAGTACTTC	CASSYPNNEQYF
NA	TRBV5-1	NA	TRBJ2-3	TGCGCCAGCAGCTTGGCCGACAGGTTCACAGATACGCAGTATTTT	CASSLADRFTDTQYF
NA	TRBV7-3	NA	TRBJ2-2	TGTGCCAGCAGCTTAATCCACGCCGGGGAGCTGTTTTTT	CASSLIHAGELFF
NA	TRBV12-3/TRBV12-4	NA	TRBJ2-1	TGTGCCAGCAGTTATCAGGCGGGGTACAATGAGCAGTTCTTC	CASSYQAGYNEQFF
NA	TRBV2	few	TRBJ2-2	TGTGCCAGCAGTGAGGGCAGGGGGGCAAGCACCGGGGAGCTGTTTTTT	CASSEGRGASTGELFF
TRBD1	TRBV7-2	NA	TRBJ1-5	TGTGCCAGCAGCAAGTGGACAGGGGGGAATCAGCCCCAGCATTTT	CASSKWTGGNQPQHF
NA	TRBV2	NA	TRBJ1-1	TGTGCCAGCAGTGAAGACAGGACAGTCAACACTGAAGCTTTCTTT	CASSEDRTVNTEAFF
NA	TRBV6-2/TRBV6-3	NA	TRBJ1-2	TGTGCCAGCAGTCGAACGGGCGATTTGAAGGTTGGCTACACCTTC	CASSRTGDLKVGYTF
NA	TRBV13	few	TRBJ2-7	TGTGCCAGCAGCTTAGGGACCATCGAGCAGTACTTC	CASSLGTIEQYF
TRBD1	TRBV20-1	NA	TRBJ1-2	TGCAGTGCTAGAGACCTCTCAACTTCGACAGGGGGCGCGAAGTTGTACTATGGCTACACCTTC	CSARDLSTSTGGAKLYYGYTF
NA	TRBV5-1	few	TRBJ1-2	TGCGCCAGCAGCTTGGACGCGGGCCAGGGAGGTGGCTACACCTTC	CASSLDAGQGGGYTF
NA	TRBV29-1	NA	TRBJ1-1	TGCAGCGTTCTCCCGGACACTGAAGCTTTCTTT	CSVLPDTEAFF
TRBD1	TRBV27	NA	TRBJ2-5	TGTGCCAGCAGAATGGACAGGGTATCAGAGCAGTACTTC	CASRMDRVSEQYF
NA	TRBV29-1	NA	TRBJ2-5	TGCAGCGGGGACCTTACGGGAGAGACCCAGTACTTC	CSGDLTGETQYF
TRBD2	TRBV4-1	many	TRBJ2-3	TGCGCCAGCAGCCACGGACTAGCGGACACAGATACGCAGTATTTT	CASSHGLADTDTQYF
NA	TRBV20-1	NA	TRBJ2-4	TGCAGTGCTGACTTTACCGGGACTTCACAGTACTTC	CSADFTGTSQYF
TRBD2	TRBV5-6	NA	TRBJ2-3	TGTGCCAGCAGCTTGTGGGGAGCGGGGACGCAGTATTTT	CASSLWGAGTQYF
TRBD1	TRBV10-3	many	TRBJ2-5	TGTGCCATCAGTCCCGGGACAGGGGTTCAAGAGACCCAGTACTTC	CAISPGTGVQETQYF
NA	TRBV9	few	TRBJ1-1	TGTGCCAGCAGCGTAACCGGGTTGGTCTCTGAAGCTTTCTTT	CASSVTGLVSEAFF
TRBD1	TRBV7-7	few	TRBJ2-7	TGTGCTAGCAGCTTAGAAGGGCCCGGGACAGCCTACGAGCAGTACTTC	CASSLEGPGTAYEQYF
NA	TRBV6-5	NA	TRBJ1-6	TGTGCCAGCAGTTACGAGTATAATTCACCCCTCCACTTT	CASSYEYNSPLHF
TRBD2	TRBV20-1	NA	TRBJ2-7	TGCAGTGCTAGAGATTTAGCAGCGGGGGATGTAGAGGCCCAGTACTTC	CSARDLAAGDVEAQYF
NA	TRBV6-2/TRBV6-3	NA	TRBJ2-1	TGTGCCAGCAGGACCTCCGGGCCCACCGGGCGTGAGCAGTTCTTC	CASRTSGPTGREQFF
NA	TRBV7-3	NA	TRBJ2-5	TGTGCCAGCAGCGTAAACGGGGTTGGAGAGACCCAGTACTTC	CASSVNGVGETQYF
TRBD1	TRBV10-3	NA	TRBJ2-1	TGTGCCATCAGTGAGTCGACAGGGATGGGAGAGACCCAGTTCTTC	CAISESTGMGETQFF
TRBD1	TRBV18	once	TRBJ2-7	TGTGCCAGCTCACCAGGGACAGCCAATGAGCAGTACTTC	CASSPGTANEQYF
NA	TRBV5-5	NA	TRBJ2-1	TGTGCCAGCAGCTTAAGGGCAGGGCACGGGGGACGTCTCAATGAGCAGTTCTTC	CASSLRAGHGGRLNEQFF
NA	TRBV7-9	NA	TRBJ2-2	TGTGCCAGCAGCTTCTACGGGACTCCCAGTGGCGGGGAGCTGTTTTTT	CASSFYGTPSGGELFF
TRBD2	TRBV12-3/TRBV12-4	few	TRBJ2-3	TGTGTCAGCAGACCGCTTTTCACGACTAGCGGGGAAGGGGCAGATACGCAGTATTTT	CVSRPLFTTSGEGADTQYF
NA	TRBV20-1	once	TRBJ2-4	TGCAGTGCTAGAGATTCGGTGACCAAAAACATTCAGTACTTC	CSARDSVTKNIQYF
NA	TRBV20-1	NA	TRBJ2-5	TGCAGTGCTCGGTTGGGTAGCCTGATCCAAGAGACCCAGTACTTC	CSARLGSLIQETQYF
NA	TRBV6-2/TRBV6-3	few	TRBJ2-3	TGTGCCAGCAGTTACGAGACGGAGACTCTCACAGATACGCAGTATTTT	CASSYETETLTDTQYF
NA	TRBV5-6	few	TRBJ2-4	TGTGCCAGCAACGTGGAGGGGCTAGCCAAAAACATTCAGTACTTC	CASNVEGLAKNIQYF
NA	TRBV15	NA	TRBJ2-7	TGTGCCACCAGCAGAGGCCACGGGGGGCCCGGTAATGAGCAGTACTTC	CATSRGHGGPGNEQYF
TRBD1	TRBV20-1	NA	TRBJ2-2	TGCAGTGCTAGAGACTTGGACAGGGAGAACACCGGGGAGCTGTTTTTT	CSARDLDRENTGELFF
TRBD1	TRBV5-1	many	TRBJ2-3	TGTGCCAGCAGCTGGACAGGGGGCACAGATACGCAGTATTTT	CASSWTGGTDTQYF
TRBD2	TRBV5-1	many	TRBJ2-1	TGCGCCAGCAGCTTGGCGGGACTAGCCTCCTACAATGAGCAGTTCTTC	CASSLAGLASYNEQFF